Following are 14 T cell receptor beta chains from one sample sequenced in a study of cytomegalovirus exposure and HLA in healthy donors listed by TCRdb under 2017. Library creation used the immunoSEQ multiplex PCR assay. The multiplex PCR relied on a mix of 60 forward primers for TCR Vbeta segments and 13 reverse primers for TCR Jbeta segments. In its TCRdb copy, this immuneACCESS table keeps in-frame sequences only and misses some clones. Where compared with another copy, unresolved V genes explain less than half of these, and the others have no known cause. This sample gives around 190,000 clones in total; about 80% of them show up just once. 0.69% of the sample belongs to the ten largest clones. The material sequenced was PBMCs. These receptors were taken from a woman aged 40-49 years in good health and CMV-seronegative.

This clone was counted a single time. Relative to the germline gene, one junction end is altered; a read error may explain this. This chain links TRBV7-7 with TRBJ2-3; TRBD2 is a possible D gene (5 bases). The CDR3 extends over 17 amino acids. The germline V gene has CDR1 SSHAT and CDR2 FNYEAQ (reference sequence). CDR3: CASSPLSLRVRSDTQYF. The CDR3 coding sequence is TGTGCTAGCAGCCCCCTTTCACTGCGGGTCAGGTCAGATACGCAGTATTTT. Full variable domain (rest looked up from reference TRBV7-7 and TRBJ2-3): GAGVSQSPRYKVTKRGQDVTLRCDPISSHATLYWYQQALGQGPEFLTYFNYEAQPDKSGLPSDRFSAERPEGSISTLTIQRTEQRDSAMYRCASSPLSLRVRSDTQYFGPGTRLTVL.

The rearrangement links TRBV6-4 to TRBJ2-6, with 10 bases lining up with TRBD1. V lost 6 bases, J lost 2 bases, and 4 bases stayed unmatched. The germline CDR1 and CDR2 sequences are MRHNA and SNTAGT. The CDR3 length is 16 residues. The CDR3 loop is CASSRDRGAGANVLTF. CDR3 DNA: TGTGCCAGCAGCCGGGACAGGGGCGCTGGGGCCAACGTCCTGACTTTC.

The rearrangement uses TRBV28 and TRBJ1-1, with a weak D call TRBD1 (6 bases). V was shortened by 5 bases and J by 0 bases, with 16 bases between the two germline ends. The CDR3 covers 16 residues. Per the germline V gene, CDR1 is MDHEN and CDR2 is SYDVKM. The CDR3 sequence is CASSRTPGTLNTEAFF. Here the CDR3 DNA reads TGTGCCAGCAGTCGGACCCCCGGGACACTGAACACTGAAGCTTTCTTT. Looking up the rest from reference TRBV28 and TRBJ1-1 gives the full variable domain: DVKVTQSSRYLVKRTGEKVFLECVQDMDHENMFWYRQDPGLGLRLIYFSYDVKMKEKGDIPEGYSVSREKKERFSLILESASTNQTSMYLCASSRTPGTLNTEAFFGQGTRLTVV.

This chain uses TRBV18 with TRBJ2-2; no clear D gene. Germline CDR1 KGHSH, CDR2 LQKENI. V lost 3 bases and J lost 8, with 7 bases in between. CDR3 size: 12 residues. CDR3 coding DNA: TGTGCCAGCTCACCCCTAACGGGGGAGCTGTTTTTT. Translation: CASSPLTGELFF.

CDR3 region: CASSLLAGGYEQYF. The CDR3 coding sequence is TGCGCCAGCAGCTTGCTAGCGGGGGGCTACGAGCAGTACTTC. V is TRBV5-1 and J is TRBJ2-7; 11 nucleotides agree with TRBD2. The CDR3 is made up of 14 amino acids. Germline assignment: CDR1 SGHRS and CDR2 YFSETQ. The J segment lost 3 bases and the V segment lost 1 base, leaving 0 bases of the junction unmatched. Full variable domain (outside the CDR3, taken from reference TRBV5-1 and TRBJ2-7): KAGVTQTPRYLIKTRGQQVTLSCSPISGHRSVSWYQQTPGQGLQFLFEYFSETQRNKGNFPGRFSGRQFSNSRSEMNVSTLELGDSALYLCASSLLAGGYEQYFGPGTRLTVT.

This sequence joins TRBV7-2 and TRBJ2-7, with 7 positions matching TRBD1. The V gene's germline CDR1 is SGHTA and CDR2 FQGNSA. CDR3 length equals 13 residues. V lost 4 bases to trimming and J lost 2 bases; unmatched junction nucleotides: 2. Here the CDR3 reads CASSYRGTYEQYF. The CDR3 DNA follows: TGTGCCAGCAGCTACAGGGGCACCTACGAGCAGTACTTC.

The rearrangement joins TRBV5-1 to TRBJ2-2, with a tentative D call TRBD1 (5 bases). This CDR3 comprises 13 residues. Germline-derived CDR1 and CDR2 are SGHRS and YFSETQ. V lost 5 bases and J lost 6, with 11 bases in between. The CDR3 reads CASRAGSAGELFF. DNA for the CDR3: TGCGCCAGCAGAGCAGGGTCCGCCGGGGAGCTGTTTTTT.

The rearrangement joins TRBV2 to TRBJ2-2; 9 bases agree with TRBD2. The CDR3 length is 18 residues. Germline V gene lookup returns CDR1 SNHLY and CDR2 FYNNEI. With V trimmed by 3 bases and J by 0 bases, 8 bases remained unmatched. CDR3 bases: TGTGCCAGCAGTGAGTCTCGGCTAGCGGGGCCGAACACCGGGGAGCTGTTTTTT. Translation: CASSESRLAGPNTGELFF.

The CDR3 here is CASSMELAANTGELFF. CDR3 in DNA: TGTGCCAGTAGTATGGAACTAGCCGCGAACACCGGGGAGCTGTTTTTT. The V gene is TRBV19, the J gene TRBJ2-2; a weak D match, TRBD2 (6 bases). V lost 3 bases to trimming and J lost 0 bases, with 11 bases between them. This CDR3 comprises 16 residues. Germline V lookup: CDR1 LNHDA, CDR2 SQIVND (reference sequence).

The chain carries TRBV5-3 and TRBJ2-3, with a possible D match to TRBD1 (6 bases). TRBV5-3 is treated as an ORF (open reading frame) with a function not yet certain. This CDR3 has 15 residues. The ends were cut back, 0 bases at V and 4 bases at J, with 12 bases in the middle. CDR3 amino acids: CARSLGAGVPDTQYF. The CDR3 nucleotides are TGTGCCAGAAGCTTGGGGGCAGGGGTCCCAGATACGCAGTATTTT.

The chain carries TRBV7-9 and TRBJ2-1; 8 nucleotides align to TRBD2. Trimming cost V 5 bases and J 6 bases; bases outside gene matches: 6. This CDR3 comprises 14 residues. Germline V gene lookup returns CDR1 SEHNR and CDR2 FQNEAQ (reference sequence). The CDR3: CASSPGRGGNEQFF. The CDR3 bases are TGTGCCAGCAGCCCAGGACGGGGGGGCAATGAGCAGTTCTTC. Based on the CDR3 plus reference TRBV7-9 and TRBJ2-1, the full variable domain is DTGVSQNPRHKITKRGQNVTFRCDPISEHNRLYWYRQTLGQGPEFLTYFQNEAQLEKSRLLSDRFSAERPKGSFSTLEIQRTEQGDSAMYLCASSPGRGGNEQFFGPGTRLTVL.

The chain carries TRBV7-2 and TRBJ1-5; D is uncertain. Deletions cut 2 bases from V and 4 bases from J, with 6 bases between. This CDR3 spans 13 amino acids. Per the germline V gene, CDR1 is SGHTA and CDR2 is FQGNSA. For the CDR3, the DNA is TGTGCCAGCAGCTTATCGGGGAATCAGCCCCAGCATTTT. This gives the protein CASSLSGNQPQHF. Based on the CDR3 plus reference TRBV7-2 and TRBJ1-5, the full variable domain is GAGVSQSPSNKVTEKGKDVELRCDPISGHTALYWYRQSLGQGLEFLIYFQGNSAPDKSGLPSDRFSAERTGGSVSTLTIQRTQQEDSAVYLCASSLSGNQPQHFGDGTRLSIL.

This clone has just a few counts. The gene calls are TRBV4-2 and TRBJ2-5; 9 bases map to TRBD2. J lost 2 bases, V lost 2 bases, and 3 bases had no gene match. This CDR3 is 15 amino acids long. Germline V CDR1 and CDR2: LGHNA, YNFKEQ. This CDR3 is CASSQPTSGQETQYF. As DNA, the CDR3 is TGTGCCAGCAGCCAACCCACTAGCGGGCAAGAGACCCAGTACTTC.

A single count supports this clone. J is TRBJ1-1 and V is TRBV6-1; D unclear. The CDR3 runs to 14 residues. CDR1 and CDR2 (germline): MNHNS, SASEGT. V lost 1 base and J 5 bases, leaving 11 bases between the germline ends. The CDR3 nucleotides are TGTGCCAGCAGTGAAGTCCCGGGGAGGACTGAAGCTTTCTTT. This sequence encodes CASSEVPGRTEAFF.